This TCR beta chain was recovered during a study of T cell changes during pregnancy in multiple sclerosis. This clone has a single count. V was trimmed by 3 bases and J by 3 bases, leaving 12 bases between them. The CDR3 runs to 14 residues. CDR1 and CDR2 from the germline V gene are MDHEN and SYDVKM. The table came from immunoSEQ multiplex PCR; TCRdb's copy has only in-frame clones and leaves some out. The data show 20,000 to 25,000 clones, roughly 90% seen once. This chain uses TRBV28 with TRBJ2-7; D uncertain. The clonotype originates from a female donor in good health, enrolled as a control in a pregnancy study. This sample comprised CD8+ T cells from peripheral blood mononuclear cells, obtained in the second trimester of pregnancy. CDR3 sequence (DNA): TGTGCCAGCAGTTTTGTGGCAGGAATCTACGAGCAGTACTTC. This sequence encodes CASSFVAGIYEQYF.